The TCR beta chain under discussion was sequenced for a study of CD8 T cell repertoires and HIV-1 epitope variants. Worth noting for this clone: Its antigen is as yet unknown.

Data came from immunoSEQ multiplex PCR; TCRdb stores just in-frame clones and leaves some out. The sample shows thousands of clones, approximately 71% of them seen only once. In germline, CDR1 is MGHRA, CDR2 YSYEKL. After removal of 0 bases from V and 0 bases from J, the junction contained 7 bases not matched to a gene. The CDR3 consists of 18 residues. The sequenced sample consisted of cultured CD8+ T cells derived from PBMCs. This receptor was taken from a male donor with HIV. This sequence joins TRBV4-1 and TRBJ2-3; 9 bases agree with TRBD2. CDR3 region: CASSQDPPSGTSTDTQYF. CDR3 sequence (DNA): TGCGCCAGCAGCCAAGACCCCCCTAGCGGGACTAGCACAGATACGCAGTATTTT.